A single sample is the source of the 17 T cell receptor beta chains below, sequenced in a study of shared clonotypes between healthy human individuals. Data came from immunoSEQ multiplex PCR; TCRdb stores just in-frame clones and leaves some out. The repertoire has about 490,000 clones, 79% of them found once; the top ten carry over 9.5%. Sequencing input: PBMCs. These receptors originate from a middle-aged woman in good health. Some clones in this sample may be carry-over from other donors' samples.

This clone has ten or more counts. The J gene is TRBJ2-6, the V gene TRBV10-3; 8 bases are a match to TRBD2. The junction had 4 bases not matched to a gene; V was cut back by 0 bases and J by 0 bases. The CDR3 length is 18 residues. Looked up from germline, CDR1 is ENHRY and CDR2 is SYGVKD. CDR3 amino acids: CAISESTGGSSGANVLTF. The CDR3 DNA follows: TGTGCCATCAGTGAGTCGACGGGAGGGAGCTCTGGGGCCAACGTCCTGACTTTC.

This clone was seen a single time. V gene TRBV7-9 combines with J gene TRBJ2-1, with TRBD1 identical over 10 bases. This CDR3 contains 15 residues. Unmatched junction bases numbered 10, after V lost 6 bases and J lost 8 bases. Germline V gives CDR1 SEHNR, CDR2 FQNEAQ (reference sequence). The CDR3 spells CASSFDRGLGDEQFF. CDR3 coding DNA: TGTGCCAGCAGTTTTGACAGGGGGCTAGGGGATGAGCAGTTCTTC.

The chain has TRBV6-5 and TRBJ1-1; possible D gene TRBD1, 5 bases. Germline CDR1 is MNHEY and CDR2 is SVGAGI. V was trimmed by 6 bases and J by 3 bases, leaving 11 bases between them. The CDR3 extends over 13 amino acids. The CDR3 is CASSLLGDTEAFF. The CDR3 DNA reads as TGTGCCAGCAGCCTACTGGGGGACACTGAAGCTTTCTTT.

The rearrangement uses TRBV6-1 and TRBJ1-2; D unclear. V dropped 5 bases and J dropped 8 bases, with 15 bases sitting between them. The CDR3 extends over 13 amino acids. CDR1 and CDR2 (germline): MNHNS, SASEGT. The CDR3 DNA reads TGTGCCAGCAGTTTGGACGGCGTCCTGGGCTACACCTTC. This sequence encodes CASSLDGVLGYTF.

The chain employs TRBV7-2 and TRBJ2-2; D is unclear. This CDR3 has 17 residues. V lost 5 bases and J lost 7, with 23 bases in between. CDR1 SGHTA and CDR2 FQGNSA come from the germline V gene. In DNA form, the CDR3 reads TGTGCCAGCAGCCGTCGCGAGAGAGTAACTTGGGGCGGGGAGCTGTTTTTT. Residues: CASSRRERVTWGGELFF.

The genes are TRBV18 and TRBJ2-3; D unresolved. Trimming pared 2 bases from V and 4 bases from J, leaving 19 bases between. Germline lookup yields CDR1 KGHSH and CDR2 LQKENI. The CDR3 length is 17 residues. The CDR3 loop is CASSPIGSALPSDTQYF. In DNA form, the CDR3 reads TGTGCCAGCTCACCAATCGGATCGGCCCTCCCTTCAGATACGCAGTATTTT.

The gene calls are TRBV7-9 and TRBJ1-6; 8 bases are shared with TRBD1. Losses at the gene ends were 3 bases for V and 7 bases for J; bases not matched to a gene: 2. This CDR3 is built from 14 residues. CDR1 is SEHNR, CDR2 FQNEAQ, per germline (reference sequence). CDR3 DNA: TGTGCCAGCAGCTTGACAGGGGCCAATTCACCCCTCCACTTT. It yields the protein CASSLTGANSPLHF.

The gene calls are TRBV5-1 and TRBJ1-2; TRBD1 matches 9 bases. The junction had 14 bases not matched to a gene; V was cut back by 7 bases and J by 1 base. CDR3 size: 17 residues. Looked up from germline, CDR1 is SGHRS and CDR2 is YFSETQ. The CDR3: CASSQGAGRMGNYGYTF. In DNA, the CDR3 is TGCGCCAGCTCACAGGGGGCTGGTAGGATGGGTAACTATGGCTACACCTTC.

This clone was seen a few times. The chain employs TRBV5-3 and TRBJ2-5; D not resolved. Judging by the DNA end, TRBJ2-7 fits better; the J call may be wrong. TRBV5-3 is annotated as an ORF whose role is uncertain. This CDR3 has 11 residues. In DNA, the CDR3 is TGTGCCAGAAGCTTTAGAAACGAGCAGTACTTC. It codes for CARSFRNEQYF.

This rearrangement joins TRBV6-1 to TRBJ1-3; D is unclear. The V and J ends lost 11 bases and 0 bases respectively, with 11 bases between them. Germline CDR1 and CDR2: MNHNS and SASEGT. There are 13 residues in the CDR3. The CDR3 reads CAYGQASGNTIYF. The CDR3, as DNA: TGTGCCTATGGGCAGGCCTCTGGAAACACCATATATTTT.

This clone was seen a handful of times. The chain has TRBV2 and TRBJ2-7; 8 bases are shared with TRBD2. Germline lookup yields CDR1 SNHLY and CDR2 FYNNEI. V lost 3 bases and J lost 1; bases outside the gene matches: 8. The CDR3 runs 16 residues. This chain's CDR3 is CASSETSDVRSYEQYF. The CDR3 nucleotides are TGTGCCAGCAGTGAGACTAGCGACGTAAGGTCCTACGAGCAGTACTTC.

To note about this clone: Other nucleotide sequences in the sample specify the same CDR3. The rearrangement links TRBV19 to TRBJ2-2, with TRBD1 identical over 10 bases. The CDR3 runs to 14 residues. Germline V gives CDR1 LNHDA, CDR2 SQIVND (reference sequence). The trim removed 9 bases at V and 4 bases at J, leaving 5 bases unmatched. The CDR3 here is CASRGQGFTGELFF. DNA of the CDR3: TGTGCCAGCAGGGGACAGGGGTTCACCGGGGAGCTGTTTTTT. Based on the CDR3 plus reference TRBV19 and TRBJ2-2, the full variable domain is DGGITQSPKYLFRKEGQNVTLSCEQNLNHDAMYWYRQDPGQGLRLIYYSQIVNDFQKGDIAEGYSVSREKKESFPLTVTSAQKNPTAFYLCASRGQGFTGELFFGEGSRLTVL.

This chain joins TRBV5-6 and TRBJ1-1; 8 nucleotides line up with TRBD1. The V and J ends lost 0 bases and 0 bases, in that order; junction bases with no gene match: 7. In germline, CDR1 is SGHDT, CDR2 YYEEEE. The CDR3 covers 17 residues. The CDR3 nucleotides are TGTGCCAGCAGCTTGGGTCTCCACAGGGGGTTGAACACTGAAGCTTTCTTT. Translating gives CASSLGLHRGLNTEAFF.

This clone was picked up a small number of times. Other DNA sequences in this sample translate to the same CDR3. The chain combines TRBV5-1 with TRBJ1-1; no definite D call. Trimming took off 4 bases at V and 3 bases at J, with 10 bases between the two ends. This CDR3 spans 13 amino acids. Germline CDR1 SGHRS, CDR2 YFSETQ. In nucleotides, the CDR3 is TGCGCCAGCAGCCTCGCCGGAGACACTGAAGCTTTCTTT. Translation gives CASSLAGDTEAFF.

The V gene is TRBV5-4, the J gene TRBJ2-7; D possibly corresponds to TRBD2 (6 bases). CDR3 size: 19 residues. Germline CDR1 reads SGHNT; CDR2 reads YYREEE (reference sequence). V gave up 3 bases and J gave up 0 bases, with 25 bases separating them. The CDR3 coding sequence is TGTGCCAGCAGCTCTCGACTAGGGATGGTCCCGGGCGTCTCCTACGAGCAGTACTTC. This sequence encodes CASSSRLGMVPGVSYEQYF.

The V call is TRBV4-2, the J call TRBJ2-2; 8 bases match TRBD1. The CDR3 consists of 17 residues. From germline, CDR1 is LGHNA and CDR2 YNFKEQ. The trim removed 0 bases at V and 4 bases at J, leaving 7 bases unmatched. CDR3 nucleotides: TGTGCCAGCAGCCAAGATGTGGACAGGGTGTTCACCGGGGAGCTGTTTTTT. Amino acids: CASSQDVDRVFTGELFF.

This chain connects TRBV4-2 to TRBJ2-5; 7 bases agree with TRBD2. This CDR3 region has 17 residues. CDR1 and CDR2 (germline): LGHNA, YNFKEQ. V was clipped by 0 bases and J by 5 bases; unmatched bases: 12. The chain's CDR3 is CASSQEAGVGRDETQYF. The DNA of the CDR3 is TGTGCCAGCAGCCAAGAGGCGGGGGTAGGGCGGGACGAGACCCAGTACTTC.